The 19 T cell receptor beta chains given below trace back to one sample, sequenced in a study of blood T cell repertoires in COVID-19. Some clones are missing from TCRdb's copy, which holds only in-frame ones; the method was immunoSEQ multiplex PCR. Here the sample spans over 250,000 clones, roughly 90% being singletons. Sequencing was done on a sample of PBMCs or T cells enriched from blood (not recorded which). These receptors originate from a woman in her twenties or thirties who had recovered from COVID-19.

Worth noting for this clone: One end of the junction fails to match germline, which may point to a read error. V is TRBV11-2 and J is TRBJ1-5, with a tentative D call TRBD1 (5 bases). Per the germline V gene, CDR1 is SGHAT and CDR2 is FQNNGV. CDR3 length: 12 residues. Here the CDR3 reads CASSLELTAGPF. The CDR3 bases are TGTGCCAGCAGCTTAGAATTGACGGCAGGGCCTTTT.

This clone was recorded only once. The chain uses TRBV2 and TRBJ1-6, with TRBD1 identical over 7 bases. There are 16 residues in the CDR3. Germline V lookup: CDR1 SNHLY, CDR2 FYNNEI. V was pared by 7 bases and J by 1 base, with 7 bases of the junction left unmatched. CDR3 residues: CASKRAGGSYNSPLHF. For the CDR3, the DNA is TGTGCCAGCAAGCGGGCAGGGGGTTCCTATAATTCACCCCTCCACTTT.

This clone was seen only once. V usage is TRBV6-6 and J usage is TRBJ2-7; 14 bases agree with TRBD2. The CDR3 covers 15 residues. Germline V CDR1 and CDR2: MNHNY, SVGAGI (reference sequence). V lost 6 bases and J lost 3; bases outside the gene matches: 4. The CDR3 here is CASRGTSGSFYEQYF. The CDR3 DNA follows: TGTGCCAGCAGGGGGACTAGCGGGAGTTTCTACGAGCAGTACTTC.

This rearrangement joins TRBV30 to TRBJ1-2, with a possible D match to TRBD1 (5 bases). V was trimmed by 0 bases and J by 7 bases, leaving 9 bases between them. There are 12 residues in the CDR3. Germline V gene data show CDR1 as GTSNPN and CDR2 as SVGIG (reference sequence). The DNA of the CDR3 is TGTGCCTGGAGTGTACTCGGGGGTGGCTACACCTTC. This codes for CAWSVLGGGYTF.

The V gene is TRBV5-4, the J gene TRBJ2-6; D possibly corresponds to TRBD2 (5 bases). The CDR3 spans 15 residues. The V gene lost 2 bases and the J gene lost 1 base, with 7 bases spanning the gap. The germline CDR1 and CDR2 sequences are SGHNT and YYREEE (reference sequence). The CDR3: CASSLEGSGANVLTF. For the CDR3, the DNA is TGTGCCAGCAGCTTAGAGGGATCTGGGGCCAACGTCCTGACTTTC. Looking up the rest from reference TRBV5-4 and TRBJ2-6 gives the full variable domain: ETGVTQSPTHLIKTRGQQVTLRCSSQSGHNTVSWYQQALGQGPQFIFQYYREEENGRGNFPPRFSGLQFPNYSSELNVNALELDDSALYLCASSLEGSGANVLTFGAGSRLTVL.

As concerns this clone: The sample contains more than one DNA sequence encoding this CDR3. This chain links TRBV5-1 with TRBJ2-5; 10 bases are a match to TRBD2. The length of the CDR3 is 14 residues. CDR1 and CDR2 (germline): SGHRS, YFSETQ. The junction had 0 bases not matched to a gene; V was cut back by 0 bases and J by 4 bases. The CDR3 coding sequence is TGCGCCAGCAGCTTGGGACTAGCGGGAGAGACCCAGTACTTC. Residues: CASSLGLAGETQYF.

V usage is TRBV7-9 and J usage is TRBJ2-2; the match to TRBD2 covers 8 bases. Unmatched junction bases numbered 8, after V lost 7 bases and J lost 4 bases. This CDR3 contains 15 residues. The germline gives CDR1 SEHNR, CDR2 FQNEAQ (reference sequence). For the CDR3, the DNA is TGTGCCAGCATCAAAGCGGGAGCGAGCACCGGGGAGCTGTTTTTT. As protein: CASIKAGASTGELFF.

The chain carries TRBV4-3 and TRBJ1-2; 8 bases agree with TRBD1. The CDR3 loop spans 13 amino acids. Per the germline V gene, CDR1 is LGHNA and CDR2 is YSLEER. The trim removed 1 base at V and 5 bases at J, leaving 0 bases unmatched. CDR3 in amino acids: CASSQGTGYGYTF. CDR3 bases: TGCGCCAGCAGCCAAGGGACAGGGTATGGCTACACCTTC.

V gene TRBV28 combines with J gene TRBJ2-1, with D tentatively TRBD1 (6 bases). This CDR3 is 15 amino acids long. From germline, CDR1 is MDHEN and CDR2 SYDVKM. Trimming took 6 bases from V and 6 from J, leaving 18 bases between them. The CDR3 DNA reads TGTGCCAGCAGGACAGGCGGGTCGGGAATCAATGAGCAGTTCTTC. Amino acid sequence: CASRTGGSGINEQFF. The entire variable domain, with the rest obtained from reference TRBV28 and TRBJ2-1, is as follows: DVKVTQSSRYLVKRTGEKVFLECVQDMDHENMFWYRQDPGLGLRLIYFSYDVKMKEKGDIPEGYSVSREKKERFSLILESASTNQTSMYLCASRTGGSGINEQFFGPGTRLTVL.

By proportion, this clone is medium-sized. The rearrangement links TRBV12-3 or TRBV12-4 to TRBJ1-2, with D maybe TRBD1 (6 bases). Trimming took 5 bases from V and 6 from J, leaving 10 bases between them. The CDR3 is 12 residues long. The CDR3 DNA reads TGTGCCAGCAGTCAGGGGCCGGATGGCTACACCTTC. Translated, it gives CASSQGPDGYTF.

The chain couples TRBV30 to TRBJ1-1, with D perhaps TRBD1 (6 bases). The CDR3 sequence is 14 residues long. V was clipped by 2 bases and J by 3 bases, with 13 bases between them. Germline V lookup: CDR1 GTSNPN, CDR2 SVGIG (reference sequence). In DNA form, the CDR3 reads TGTGCCTGGAGTACGGGGGGGCTAGACACTGAAGCTTTCTTT. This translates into CAWSTGGLDTEAFF.

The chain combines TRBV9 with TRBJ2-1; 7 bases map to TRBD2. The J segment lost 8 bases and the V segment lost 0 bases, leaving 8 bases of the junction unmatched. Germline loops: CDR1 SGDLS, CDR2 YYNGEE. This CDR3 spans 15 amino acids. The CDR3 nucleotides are TGTGCCAGCAGCGTAGTGCGGGAGAAAGGCCATGAGCAGTTCTTC. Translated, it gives CASSVVREKGHEQFF.

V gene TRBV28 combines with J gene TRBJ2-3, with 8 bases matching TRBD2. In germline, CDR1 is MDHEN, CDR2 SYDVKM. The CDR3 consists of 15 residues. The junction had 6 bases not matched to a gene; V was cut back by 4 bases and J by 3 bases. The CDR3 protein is CASSSPGGPTDTQYF. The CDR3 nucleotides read TGTGCCAGCAGTTCTCCGGGAGGGCCGACAGATACGCAGTATTTT.

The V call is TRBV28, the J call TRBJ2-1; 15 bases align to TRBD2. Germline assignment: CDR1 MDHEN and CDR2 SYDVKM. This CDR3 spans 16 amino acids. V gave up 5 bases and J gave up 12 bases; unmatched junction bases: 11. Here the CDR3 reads CASSPIGTSGRPPQFF. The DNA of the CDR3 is TGTGCCAGCAGTCCGATAGGGACTAGCGGGAGGCCGCCGCAGTTCTTC.

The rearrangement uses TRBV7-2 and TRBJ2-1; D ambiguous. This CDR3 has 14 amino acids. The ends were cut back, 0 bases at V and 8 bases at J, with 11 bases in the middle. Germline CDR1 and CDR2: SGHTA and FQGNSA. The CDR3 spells CASSLAYSTDEQFF. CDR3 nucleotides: TGTGCCAGCAGCTTAGCGTATTCAACGGATGAGCAGTTCTTC.

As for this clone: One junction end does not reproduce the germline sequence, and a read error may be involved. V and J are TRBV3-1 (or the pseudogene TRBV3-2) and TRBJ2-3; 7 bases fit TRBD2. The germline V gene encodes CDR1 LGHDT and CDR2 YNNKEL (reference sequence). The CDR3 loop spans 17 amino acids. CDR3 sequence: CASSEEGGGSLADTQYF. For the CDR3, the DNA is TGTGCCAGCAGCGAAGAGGGTGGCGGGAGTCTGGCAGATACGCAGTATTTT.

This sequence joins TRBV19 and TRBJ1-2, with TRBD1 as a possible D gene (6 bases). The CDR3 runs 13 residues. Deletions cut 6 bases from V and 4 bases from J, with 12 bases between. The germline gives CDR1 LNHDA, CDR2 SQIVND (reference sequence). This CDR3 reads CASRIRGLYGYTF. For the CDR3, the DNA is TGTGCCAGTAGGATCAGGGGTCTCTATGGCTACACCTTC. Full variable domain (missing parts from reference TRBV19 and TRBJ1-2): DGGITQSPKYLFRKEGQNVTLSCEQNLNHDAMYWYRQDPGQGLRLIYYSQIVNDFQKGDIAEGYSVSREKKESFPLTVTSAQKNPTAFYLCASRIRGLYGYTFGSGTRLTVV.

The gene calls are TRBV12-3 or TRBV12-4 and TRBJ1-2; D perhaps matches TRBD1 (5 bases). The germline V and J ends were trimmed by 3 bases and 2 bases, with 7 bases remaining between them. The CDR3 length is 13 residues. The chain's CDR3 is CASSFRTNYGYTF. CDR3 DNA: TGTGCCAGCAGTTTCAGGACAAACTATGGCTACACCTTC.

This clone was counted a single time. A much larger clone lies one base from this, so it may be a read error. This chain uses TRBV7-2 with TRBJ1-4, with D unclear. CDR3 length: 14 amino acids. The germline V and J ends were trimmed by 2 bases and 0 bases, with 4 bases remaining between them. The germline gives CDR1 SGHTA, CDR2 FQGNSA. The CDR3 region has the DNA TGTGCCAGCAGCTTAACAGCAACTAATGAAAAACTGTTTTTT. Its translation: CASSLTATNEKLFF. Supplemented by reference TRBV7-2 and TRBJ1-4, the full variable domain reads GAGVSQSPSNKVTEKGKDVELRCDPISGHTALYWYRQSLGQGLEFLIYFQGNSAPDKSGLPSDRFSAERTGGSVSTLTIQRTQQEDSAVYLCASSLTATNEKLFFGSGTQLSVL.